This T cell receptor (beta chain) was obtained from a study of blood T cell repertoires in COVID-19. On the study more broadly: From T cells, B-cell-depleted T cells, or PBMCs came the material, which was cDNA or gDNA.

Produced via immunoSEQ multiplex PCR; TCRdb's table is partial and in-frame only. The sample contains about 16,000 clones, nearly 90% of which appear only once. The CDR3 has 11 residues. From germline, CDR1 is MNHEY and CDR2 SVGAGI. V trimming: 8 bases; J trimming: 12 bases; junction bases outside the gene matches: 7. The chain has TRBV6-5 and TRBJ2-1; 7 nucleotides line up with TRBD1. This sequence originates from an older man with acute or convalescent COVID-19. The sequencing sample was made of peripheral blood. The DNA for the CDR3 is TGTGCCAGCGGTTTAAACAGGGGGCAGTTCTTC. Translated, it gives CASGLNRGQFF.